This TCR beta chain emerged from a study of T cell responses to AZD1222 COVID-19 vaccine. General study findings and limits: Increases in Spike-specific TCR breadth and depth were seen after two AZD1222 doses. A mostly white British donor set with more females was recruited, and clonal diversity was possibly underestimated.

Germline trimming cut 6 bases from V and 4 bases from J; bases unmatched to any gene: 3. Germline V gene data show CDR1 as MNHEY and CDR2 as SVGAGI. There are 14 residues in the CDR3. This clone has just a few counts. No antigen is known for it. TCRdb's table, derived via immunoSEQ multiplex PCR, lists solely in-frame clones and lacks some. The sample records some 150,000 clones, around 94% being singletons. The sample in question was peripheral blood, obtained on day 0 of AZD1222 vaccination. This receptor was identified in an adult in good health. The rearrangement links TRBV6-5 to TRBJ1-6; TRBD1 aligns across 7 bases. The CDR3 DNA is TGTGCCAGCAGGGGACAGTTTTATAATTCACCCCTCCACTTT. It translates to CASRGQFYNSPLHF.